The next 6 T cell receptor beta chains were all read from a single sample in a study of neurological immune-mediated disorders. TCRdb analysed the 5' RACE reads with MiXCR anew, one entry per CDR3 protein. The sample has fewer than 30,000 distinct CDR3 sequences; 5% to 7% are singletons. Material for sequencing was PBMCs. The receptors stem from a middle-aged woman in good health.

This clonotype was seen ten or more times. The genes are TRBV7-2 and TRBJ1-1, with D tentatively TRBD1 (5 bases). Per germline, CDR1 SGHTA and CDR2 FQGNSA. This CDR3 spans 14 amino acids. V lost 0 bases to trimming and J lost 3 bases, with 8 bases between them. The CDR3: CASSLAGADTEAFF. The CDR3 region has the DNA TGTGCCAGCAGCTTAGCAGGGGCAGACACTGAAGCTTTCTTT.

At least ten counts were recorded for this clonotype. CDR3 amino acids: CASSFSGGGNTIYF. The CDR3 nucleotides read TGTGCCAGCAGCTTTTCGGGTGGCGGAAACACCATATATTTT. The chain employs TRBV7-9 and TRBJ1-3; no clear D gene. Trimming left V 3 bases short and J 4 bases short, with 10 bases between. The CDR3 has 14 amino acids. The germline CDR1 and CDR2 sequences are SEHNR and FQNEAQ (reference sequence).

This clonotype was observed at least ten times. V usage is TRBV20-1 and J usage is TRBJ2-5; TRBD2 aligns across 10 bases. This CDR3 is built from 16 residues. Looked up from germline, CDR1 is DFQATT and CDR2 is SNEGSKA (reference sequence). J was trimmed by 5 bases and V by 6 bases; bases with no gene match: 15. CDR3 DNA sequence: TGCAGTGCCGACCGGGGAGCGGGAGGGACGGGGGAGACCCAGTACTTC. Translated, it gives CSADRGAGGTGETQYF.

This clonotype was observed at least ten times. CDR3 amino acids: CASSQAGGPGEQFF. In DNA form, the CDR3 reads TGCGCCAGCAGCCAAGCGGGAGGGCCTGGTGAGCAGTTCTTC. The chain couples TRBV4-3 to TRBJ2-1; TRBD2 matches 8 bases. The junction had 5 bases not matched to a gene; V was cut back by 1 base and J by 9 bases. This CDR3 is 14 amino acids long. CDR1 is LGHNA and CDR2 is YSLEER in the germline V gene.

This clonotype was seen at least ten times. The chain uses TRBV11-2 and TRBJ2-1, with D possibly matching TRBD2 (6 bases). Germline V gene sequence: CDR1 SGHAT, CDR2 FQNNGV. This CDR3 has 16 amino acids. V lost 2 bases to trimming and J lost 6 bases, with 17 bases between them. CDR3 region: CASSLLRDGGLNEQFF. CDR3 nucleotide sequence: TGTGCCAGCAGCTTATTGCGGGACGGCGGACTCAATGAGCAGTTCTTC.

By sample share, this clonotype is medium-sized. The rearrangement uses TRBV20-1 and TRBJ1-1, with 8 bases matching TRBD1. Germline values: CDR1 DFQATT, CDR2 SNEGSKA (reference sequence). This CDR3 has 13 residues. Trimming cost V 6 bases and J 4 bases; bases outside gene matches: 7. The CDR3 nucleotides are TGCAGTGCAACAGGGGGATTGGGCACTGAAGCTTTCTTT. It yields the protein CSATGGLGTEAFF.